Shown below are 18 T cell receptor beta chains from a single sample sequenced in a study of T-cell reconstitution after alpha-beta-depleted transplantation in children. A library of TCRbeta sequences, prepared with unique molecular identifiers, was generated. TCRdb redid the calling of the PCR reads with MiXCR, one entry per CDR3 protein. This table has just over 7,500 distinct CDR3 sequences, 12% appearing once. The starting material was PBMCs, mostly from graft donor cells, obtained 60 days after TCRalphabeta/CD19-depleted stem cell transplant. The receptors come from a patient between 2 and 9 years old who had a stem cell transplant for inherited bone marrow failure, so the T cells may come from the graft donor.

This clonotype was seen ten or more times. V usage is TRBV20-1 and J usage is TRBJ2-1; D possibly matches TRBD1 or TRBD2 (5 bases each). Germline-derived CDR1 and CDR2 are DFQATT and SNEGSKA (reference sequence). The germline V and J ends were trimmed by 0 bases and 2 bases, with 14 bases remaining between them. The CDR3 has 16 amino acids. In DNA form, the CDR3 reads TGCAGTGCTAGAGATCCGGGGCGACAACCCTACAATGAGCAGTTCTTC. It yields the protein CSARDPGRQPYNEQFF.

At least ten counts were recorded for this clonotype. V usage is TRBV20-1 and J usage is TRBJ2-7; D perhaps matches TRBD2 (7 bases). Trimming cost V 6 bases and J 7 bases, with 19 bases left between them. Per germline, CDR1 DFQATT and CDR2 SNEGSKA (reference sequence). The CDR3 sequence is 13 residues long. The CDR3: CSAVRGGNREQYF. In DNA, the CDR3 is TGCAGTGCCGTGAGGGGGGGGAACAGGGAGCAGTACTTC.

This clonotype has a count of ten or more. The chain joins TRBV4-2 to TRBJ2-7; 9 bases align to TRBD1. The CDR3 has 16 amino acids. The germline gives CDR1 LGHNA, CDR2 YNFKEQ. The trim removed 0 bases at V and 0 bases at J, leaving 3 bases unmatched. The CDR3 DNA is TGTGCCAGCAGCCAAGAACCGACAGGGGGCTCCTACGAGCAGTACTTC. Translating gives CASSQEPTGGSYEQYF.

V is TRBV6-1 and J is TRBJ2-7; tentatively, D is TRBD1 (5 bases). The V and J ends lost 5 bases and 11 bases respectively, with 13 bases between them. The CDR3 totals 11 residues. CDR1 is MNHNS and CDR2 is SASEGT in the germline V gene. This chain's CDR3 is CASSQRSREYF. The CDR3 nucleotides are TGTGCCAGCAGTCAAAGGTCCAGGGAGTACTTC.

This clonotype was counted ten times or more. The rearrangement joins TRBV5-1 to TRBJ2-5; 8 nucleotides match TRBD2. Germline trimming cut 2 bases from V and 3 bases from J; bases unmatched to any gene: 15. Germline lookup yields CDR1 SGHRS and CDR2 YFSETQ. The CDR3 is 18 residues long. The CDR3 sequence is CASSLGRRGGGRKETQYF. As DNA, the CDR3 is TGCGCCAGCAGCTTAGGAAGACGGGGGGGGGGTCGGAAAGAGACCCAGTACTTC.

The V and J genes are TRBV5-8 and TRBJ2-5, with D tentatively TRBD1 (6 bases). The CDR3 loop spans 15 amino acids. CDR1 and CDR2 from the germline V gene are SGHTS and YDEGEE. The V end lost 4 bases, the J end lost 5 bases, and 18 bases lay between the germline ends. The CDR3 sequence is CASSPRLGGRETQYF. CDR3 nucleotide sequence: TGTGCCAGCAGCCCCAGGCTAGGGGGTCGGGAGACCCAGTACTTC.

This clonotype occurred many times. The rearrangement joins TRBV7-9 to TRBJ1-2, with D possibly matching TRBD1 (6 bases). Germline V lookup: CDR1 SEHNR, CDR2 FQNEAQ (reference sequence). The germline V and J ends were trimmed by 0 bases and 0 bases, with 11 bases remaining between them. The CDR3 has 16 amino acids. CDR3 loop: CASSLAGAAPNYGYTF. CDR3 sequence (DNA): TGTGCCAGCAGCTTAGCGGGGGCGGCACCTAACTATGGCTACACCTTC.

At least ten counts were recorded for this clonotype. V and J are TRBV20-1 and TRBJ1-3; no definite D call. From germline, CDR1 is DFQATT and CDR2 SNEGSKA (reference sequence). The length of the CDR3 is 14 residues. The V end was cut by 6 bases, the J end by 0 bases, with 12 bases between. This CDR3 is CSAPISSSGNTIYF. The CDR3 DNA sequence: TGCAGTGCGCCCATCAGCAGCTCTGGAAACACCATATATTTT.

This clonotype was recorded many times. The rearrangement uses TRBV25-1 and TRBJ2-3; TRBD2 matches at 7 bases. The V segment lost 2 bases and the J segment 2 bases; nucleotides outside the gene matches: 10. The CDR3 is 17 residues long. CDR1 MGHDK and CDR2 SYGVNS come from the germline V gene. CDR3 DNA: TGTGCCAGCAGTGAACTGGGGAGCGGGATTGACACAGATACGCAGTATTTT. Amino acid sequence: CASSELGSGIDTDTQYF.

This clonotype occurred many times. The chain carries TRBV30 and TRBJ2-7; D tentatively reads TRBD1 or TRBD2 (5 bases each). This CDR3 region has 13 residues. Germline V gives CDR1 GTSNPN, CDR2 SVGIG (reference sequence). V was trimmed by 1 base and J by 7 bases, leaving 14 bases between them. This CDR3 is CAWSEIEGTEQYF. CDR3 sequence (DNA): TGTGCCTGGAGTGAGATAGAAGGGACGGAGCAGTACTTC.

The table lists this clonotype with many counts. J is TRBJ2-5 and V is TRBV4-3; perhaps TRBD2 as D (5 bases). Germline V gene sequence: CDR1 LGHNA, CDR2 YSLEER. V was pared by 0 bases and J by 5 bases, with 13 bases between. The CDR3 length is 15 residues. CDR3 sequence: CASSQEPGSEETQYF. The CDR3 coding sequence is TGCGCCAGCAGCCAAGAGCCGGGGTCGGAGGAGACCCAGTACTTC.

J is TRBJ2-1 and V is TRBV20-1, with TRBD2 matching over 12 bases. CDR3 length equals 15 residues. Germline V gene lookup returns CDR1 DFQATT and CDR2 SNEGSKA (reference sequence). With V trimmed by 1 base and J by 7 bases, 5 bases remained unmatched. The CDR3, as DNA: TGCAGTGCTAGAGGGACTAGCGGGATAGAAAATGAGCAGTTCTTC. Its translation: CSARGTSGIENEQFF.

This clonotype was recorded at least ten times. The chain uses TRBV29-1 and TRBJ2-7; 16 bases line up with TRBD2. Germline trimming cut 7 bases from V and 4 bases from J; bases unmatched to any gene: 7. Germline loops: CDR1 SQVTM, CDR2 ANQGSEA. The CDR3 has 15 amino acids. The CDR3 sequence: CSARGLAGGSYEQYF. The CDR3 DNA is TGCAGCGCCAGGGGACTAGCGGGAGGGTCGTACGAGCAGTACTTC.

There are many counts of this clonotype. The V call is TRBV27, the J call TRBJ1-1; D ambiguous. The germline gives CDR1 MNHEY, CDR2 SMNVEV (reference sequence). V was shortened by 3 bases and J by 3 bases, with 11 bases between the two germline ends. The CDR3 has 14 residues. The CDR3 coding sequence is TGTGCCAGCAGTTTCCCCGGCGGACACACTGAAGCTTTCTTT. Translating gives CASSFPGGHTEAFF.

This clonotype was detected ten times or more. The gene calls are TRBV28 and TRBJ2-3, with TRBD1 matching 7 bases. V lost 3 bases, J lost 2 bases, and 2 bases stayed unmatched. This CDR3 has 14 residues. Germline V gives CDR1 MDHEN, CDR2 SYDVKM. In DNA, the CDR3 is TGTGCCAGCAGTTTGGGGACAGCCACAGATACGCAGTATTTT. Translated, it gives CASSLGTATDTQYF.

This clonotype was recorded at least ten times. This rearrangement joins TRBV27 to TRBJ2-7; 13 bases map to TRBD2. With 3 bases clipped from V and 3 bases from J, the junction kept 2 bases outside the gene matches. The CDR3 totals 15 residues. CDR1 and CDR2 from the germline V gene are MNHEY and SMNVEV (reference sequence). The CDR3 DNA is TGTGCCAGCAGTTTGGGACTAGCGGGAAGCTACGAGCAGTACTTC. It codes for CASSLGLAGSYEQYF.

This clonotype came up many times. The V call is TRBV19, the J call TRBJ2-1; 8 nucleotides align to TRBD2. This CDR3 region has 13 residues. Germline trimming cut 4 bases from V and 7 bases from J; bases unmatched to any gene: 3. Per the germline V gene, CDR1 is LNHDA and CDR2 is SQIVND (reference sequence). The CDR3 protein is CASSRASGNEQFF. The CDR3 bases are TGTGCCAGTAGTAGGGCTAGCGGGAATGAGCAGTTCTTC. Full variable domain (rest looked up from reference TRBV19 and TRBJ2-1): DGGITQSPKYLFRKEGQNVTLSCEQNLNHDAMYWYRQDPGQGLRLIYYSQIVNDFQKGDIAEGYSVSREKKESFPLTVTSAQKNPTAFYLCASSRASGNEQFFGPGTRLTVL.

The sample holds many counts of this clonotype. The genes are TRBV2 and TRBJ1-3; D is uncertain. From germline, CDR1 is SNHLY and CDR2 FYNNEI. The CDR3 runs to 15 residues. V shed 2 bases and J shed 1 base, with 9 bases lying between them. The CDR3 loop reads CASSELGISGNTIYF. In nucleotides, the CDR3 is TGTGCCAGCAGTGAATTAGGGATTTCTGGAAACACCATATATTTT.